This TCR beta chain is drawn from a study of shared clonotypes between healthy human individuals. Germline loops: CDR1 ENHRY, CDR2 SYGVKD. Deletions cut 10 bases from V and 3 bases from J, with 15 bases between. The CDR3 is 13 residues long. Assay: immunoSEQ multiplex PCR; the TCRdb copy retains only in-frame clones and omits some. The table has approximately 1,000,000 clones, roughly 74% seen once. Study results and caveats: Having only a few donors restricted how much genetic and exposure-history diversity was captured. Roughly 4.6% of naive CD4 clonotypes were common to several donors.

Note on this clone: Its antigen is undetermined.

Input material: memory CD4+ T cells from PBMCs. Subset here: CD45RA-negative fraction. The chain is built from TRBV10-3 and TRBJ2-5, with unresolved D. The TCR sequence derives from a man between 18 and 35 years old in good health. Some clones in this sample may be carry-over from other donors' samples. This chain's CDR3 is CATLGAGEETQYF. The CDR3 nucleotides read TGTGCCACGCTAGGTGCCGGCGAAGAGACCCAGTACTTC.